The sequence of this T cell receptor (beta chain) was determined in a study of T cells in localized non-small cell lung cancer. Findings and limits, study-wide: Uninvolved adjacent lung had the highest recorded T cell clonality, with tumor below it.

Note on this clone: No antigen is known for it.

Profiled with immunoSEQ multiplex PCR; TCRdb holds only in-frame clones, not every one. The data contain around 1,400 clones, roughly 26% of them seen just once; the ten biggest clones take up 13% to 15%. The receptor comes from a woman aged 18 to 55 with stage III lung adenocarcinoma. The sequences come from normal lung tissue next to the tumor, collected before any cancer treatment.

The CDR3 is CASSDIAGAPDQYF. Written as DNA, the CDR3 is TGCGCCAGCAGTGATATAGCGGGGGCCCCTGACCAGTACTTC. This chain joins TRBV10-2 and TRBJ2-5; 9 bases line up with TRBD2. This CDR3 comprises 14 residues. Trimming at V came to 3 bases and at J to 10 bases, leaving 9 bases not matched to a gene. Germline loops: CDR1 WSHSY, CDR2 SAAADI.